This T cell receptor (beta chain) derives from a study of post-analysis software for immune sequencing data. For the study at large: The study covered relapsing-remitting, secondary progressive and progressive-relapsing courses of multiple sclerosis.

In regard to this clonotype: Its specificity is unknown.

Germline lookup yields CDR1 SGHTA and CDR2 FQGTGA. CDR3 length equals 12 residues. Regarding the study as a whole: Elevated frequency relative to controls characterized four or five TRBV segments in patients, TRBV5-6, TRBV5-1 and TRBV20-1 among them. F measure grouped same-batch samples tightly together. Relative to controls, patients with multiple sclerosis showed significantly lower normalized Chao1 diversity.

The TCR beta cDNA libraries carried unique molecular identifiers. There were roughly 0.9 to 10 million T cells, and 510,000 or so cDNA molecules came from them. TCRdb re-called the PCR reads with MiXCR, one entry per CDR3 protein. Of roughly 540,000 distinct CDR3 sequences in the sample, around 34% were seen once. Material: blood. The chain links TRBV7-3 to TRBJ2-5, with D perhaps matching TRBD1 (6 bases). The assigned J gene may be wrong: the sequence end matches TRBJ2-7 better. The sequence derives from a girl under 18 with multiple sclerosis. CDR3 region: CASSTNRAEQYF. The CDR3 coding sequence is TGTGCCAGCAGCACTAACAGGGCCGAGCAGTACTTC.